The TCR beta chain under discussion was sequenced for a study of beta chain features in type 1 diabetes. For the study at large: Sorted cells, some 110 million in number, were examined across all samples. Study conclusions and caveats: Any HLA type influence on TCRB rearrangement was left unresolved here. There were fewer insertions and more deletions at the VDJ junctions of type 1 diabetes patients. Within each of all four CD4+ subsets, Type 1 diabetes patients had TCRB CDR3s that were moderately but significantly shorter. Naive, central memory and Treg TCRB repertoires seemed to resemble each other more closely in patients than they did in healthy donors.

What was sequenced were expressed TCRB transcripts, since all of the isolated RNA had been reverse transcribed. TCRdb keeps only in-frame clones here, not all; method: immunoSEQ multiplex PCR. The table has about 240,000 clones, 14% seen once. The V gene's germline CDR1 is SGHTA and CDR2 FQGNSA. CDR3 size: 13 residues. V trimming: 5 bases; J trimming: 7 bases; junction bases outside the gene matches: 7. Concerning this clone itself: What it recognizes is unknown.

The rearrangement joins TRBV7-2 to TRBJ1-2; 7 positions agree with TRBD1. This sequence was found in a man younger than 45 with type 1 diabetes. Sequencing input: naive CD4+ T cells from blood. This chain's CDR3 is CASSTQGETGYTF. The DNA for the CDR3 is TGTGCCAGCAGCACCCAGGGGGAGACTGGCTACACCTTC.